What follows describes a single T cell receptor (beta chain). This CDR3 comprises 15 residues. Germline CDR1 reads SGHRS; CDR2 reads YFSETQ. V shed 3 bases and J 4 bases; nucleotides not matched to a gene: 4. This specimen comes from a study of blood T cell repertoires in COVID-19. Study-wide background: Sites across the United States, Italy and Spain contributed samples from acute and convalescent COVID-19.

In the original processing: Amplified reference gene primers provided the basis for estimating nucleated cell counts. Generated by immunoSEQ multiplex PCR, the TCRdb table keeps only in-frame clones and is missing some. V and J calls plus clone size are reproduced from that table; the DNA served to infer D and trimming. This sample yields about 280,000 clones, of which approximately 86% are seen a single time; approximately 2.2% belongs to the top ten. The TCR sequence derives from a woman aged 25-40 years who had recovered from COVID-19. Sequencing used peripheral blood. J is TRBJ2-2 and V is TRBV5-1; 9 bases map to TRBD2. The CDR3 here is CASSSLSGSTGELFF. The CDR3 DNA sequence: TGCGCCAGCAGCTCGCTTAGCGGGAGCACCGGGGAGCTGTTTTTT.